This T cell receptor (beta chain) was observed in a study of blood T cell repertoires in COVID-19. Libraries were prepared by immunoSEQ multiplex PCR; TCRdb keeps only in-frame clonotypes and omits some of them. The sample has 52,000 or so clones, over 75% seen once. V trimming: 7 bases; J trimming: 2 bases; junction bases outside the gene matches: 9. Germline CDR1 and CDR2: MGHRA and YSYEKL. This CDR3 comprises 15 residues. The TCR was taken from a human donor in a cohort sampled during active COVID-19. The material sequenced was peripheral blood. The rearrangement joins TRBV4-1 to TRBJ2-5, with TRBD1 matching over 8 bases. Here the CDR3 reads CASTRTGLGQETQYF. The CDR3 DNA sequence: TGCGCCAGCACCCGGACAGGGTTGGGGCAAGAGACCCAGTACTTC.